The source of this T cell receptor (beta chain) is a study of identical twins. TCRdb reanalysed the 5' RACE reads using MiXCR and keeps one entry per CDR3 protein. The data hold fewer than 900,000 distinct CDR3 sequences, with 21% observed a single time. Germline CDR1 SGDLS, CDR2 YYNGEE. V dropped 2 bases and J dropped 2 bases, with 10 bases sitting between them. The CDR3 runs to 14 residues. This same sample was also taken into another study, of T cells expressing NK-cell markers. As that study records: Just one sequenced donor of eight was HCMV-seronegative, while seven were seropositive.

The clonotype was recovered from a woman younger than 30 in good health. V gene TRBV9 combines with J gene TRBJ2-5; D tentatively fits TRBD1 or TRBD2 (5 bases each). Sequenced sample: PBMCs. Here the CDR3 reads CASSVGRLQETQYF. The CDR3 DNA follows: TGTGCCAGCAGCGTGGGACGTCTTCAAGAGACCCAGTACTTC.